These T cell receptor beta chains were read from a single sample in a study of cytomegalovirus exposure and HLA in healthy donors. Assay: immunoSEQ multiplex PCR; the TCRdb copy retains only in-frame clones and omits some. Counted here are around 120,000 clones, approximately 80% occurring once; the ten biggest clones make up 3% to 5%. Specimen: PBMCs. The receptors come from a woman aged 30 to 39 in good health and CMV-seronegative. Each CDR3 is given with its conserved first and last residue. A D gene is named only where the DNA matches it firmly. Rows may omit the clone size; those that give it use once, few, many or a size class.

DNA,CDR3,size,J,D,V
TGTGCCAGCAGCTTAGAAGGACAGGCCTTCACTGAAGCTTTCTTT,CASSLEGQAFTEAFF,.,TRBJ1-1,TRBD1,TRBV7-8
TGTGCCAGTAGTCCCGCGACCGCCGGGAGCGGGTACGAGCAGTACTTC,CASSPATAGSGYEQYF,.,TRBJ2-7,.,TRBV19
TGTGCCAGCAGTGAAGCCGGTAGAGCTGGAAACACCATATATTTT,CASSEAGRAGNTIYF,.,TRBJ1-3,.,TRBV6-1
TGTGCCAGCACCGTAGGGAGGGGGTCGCTCTCCTACAATGAGCAGTTCTTC,CASTVGRGSLSYNEQFF,.,TRBJ2-1,.,TRBV25-1
TGTGCCACTCCGGGGACAGGGTCCCAGGAGGCCCAAGAGACCCAGTACTTC,CATPGTGSQEAQETQYF,.,TRBJ2-5,.,TRBV21-1
TGTGCCAGCAGTTTACTTAGGGAGGACACCTACGAGCAGTACTTC,CASSLLREDTYEQYF,.,TRBJ2-7,.,TRBV27
TGTGCCATCGCATCCAGGGGACAGCCCCAGCATTTT,CAIASRGQPQHF,.,TRBJ1-5,.,TRBV10-3
TGCGCCAGCAGCTTGGGGGACAACGAGCAGTACTTC,CASSLGDNEQYF,few,TRBJ2-7,.,TRBV5-1
TGCGCCAGCAGCTTGAGGACAGGGGATAGCACAGATACGCAGTATTTT,CASSLRTGDSTDTQYF,many,TRBJ2-3,TRBD1,TRBV5-1
TGTGCCAGCAGCGCTCGGACTAGCGACTCCTACGATGAGCAGTTCTTC,CASSARTSDSYDEQFF,.,TRBJ2-1,TRBD2,TRBV9
TGTGCCAGCAGTTTATCGACTAGCGGGACGTACGAGCAGTACTTC,CASSLSTSGTYEQYF,few,TRBJ2-7,TRBD2,TRBV27
TGCGCCAGCAGAATACAGGGGTTGAACACTGAAGCTTTCTTT,CASRIQGLNTEAFF,.,TRBJ1-1,TRBD1,TRBV5-1
TGCGCCAGCAGCTTGGAGGACAGGGTGGGAGGCTACACCTTC,CASSLEDRVGGYTF,.,TRBJ1-2,TRBD1,TRBV5-1
TGTGCCATCAGTGGCGGGCAGGGGGCATACGAGCAGTACTTC,CAISGGQGAYEQYF,.,TRBJ2-7,TRBD1,TRBV10-3
TGTGCCAGTAGTCGGAGACAGAATAGCAATCAGCCCCAGCATTTT,CASSRRQNSNQPQHF,.,TRBJ1-5,.,TRBV19
TGTGCCAGCAGCCTGCGGGGGGGGCCCTACGAGCAGTACTTC,CASSLRGGPYEQYF,.,TRBJ2-7,TRBD2,TRBV28
TGTGCCAGCAGCTTTAGCTCTCAAGGAGAAAAACTGTTTTTT,CASSFSSQGEKLFF,.,TRBJ1-4,.,TRBV7-9
TGTGCCAGCAGTCTCTCCTCACTAGCGGGAGGGCGAGGTGAGCAGTTCTTC,CASSLSSLAGGRGEQFF,once,TRBJ2-1,TRBD2,TRBV28
TGTGCCAGTAATCCCCAGGGAGGTATTGATCAGCCCCAGCATTTT,CASNPQGGIDQPQHF,once,TRBJ1-5,.,TRBV19
TGCGCCAGCAGCCGAAGTGACAGGGACACCGGGGAGCTGTTTTTT,CASSRSDRDTGELFF,few,TRBJ2-2,TRBD1,TRBV4-3
TGTGCCAGCAGCTTAAATAGGGGGCTGGGCACCGGGGAGCTGTTTTTT,CASSLNRGLGTGELFF,.,TRBJ2-2,TRBD1,TRBV7-6
TGTGCCAGCAGGGGACTAGCGGGAGGGCCGGGCGAGCAGTACTTC,CASRGLAGGPGEQYF,.,TRBJ2-7,TRBD2,TRBV7-2
TGTGCCAGCAGCAACAGGGTCCGCGAGCAGTACTTC,CASSNRVREQYF,.,TRBJ2-7,.,TRBV11-1
TGTGCCAGCTCACGGACAGCAAGCACAGATACGCAGTATTTT,CASSRTASTDTQYF,.,TRBJ2-3,.,TRBV18
TGTGCCCCTCGGGAGGGGGTGATGAACACTGAAGCTTTCTTT,CAPREGVMNTEAFF,.,TRBJ1-1,.,TRBV19
TGTGCCAGCAGCACCGCCGACAGGGTCGGTGAGCAGTTCTTC,CASSTADRVGEQFF,.,TRBJ2-1,TRBD1,TRBV7-9
TGTGCCAGTACCGTCACGGTCGGGGGAGGCGAGCAGTACTTC,CASTVTVGGGEQYF,.,TRBJ2-7,.,TRBV19
TGTGCCAGCAGTGAAATATTAGCGGGGGGCACAGATACGCAGTATTTT,CASSEILAGGTDTQYF,.,TRBJ2-3,TRBD2,TRBV6-1
TGTGCCAGCAGCTCACAGGGTTATGATACGCAGTATTTT,CASSSQGYDTQYF,.,TRBJ2-3,.,TRBV7-2
TGCGCCAGCAGCACTGGGACTAACAAAGAGACCCAGTACTTC,CASSTGTNKETQYF,.,TRBJ2-5,TRBD2,TRBV5-1
TGCAGCGTTGTAACTAGCGGGAGTTACGAGCAGTACTTC,CSVVTSGSYEQYF,.,TRBJ2-7,TRBD2,TRBV29-1
TGTGCCAGCAGTGAATGGGGGGACAGGGGGCTTACCGGGGAGCTGTTTTTT,CASSEWGDRGLTGELFF,.,TRBJ2-2,TRBD1,TRBV25-1
TGTGCCAGCAGTACAGCCAGGGCCCTGTTGGGGCAGCCCCAGCATTTT,CASSTARALLGQPQHF,.,TRBJ1-5,.,TRBV2
TGTGCCAGCAGTTTAGGAGGACCCCAGCATTTT,CASSLGGPQHF,.,TRBJ1-5,.,TRBV28
TGCGCCAGCAGCCAGGGCTTGGGCGGGAGGTTGAGCGAGCAGTACTTC,CASSQGLGGRLSEQYF,.,TRBJ2-7,TRBD2,TRBV4-3
TGCGCCAGCAGCCCCGGGACTAGCGGTTCGCACGAGCAGTACTTC,CASSPGTSGSHEQYF,.,TRBJ2-7,TRBD2,TRBV5-1
TGTGCCAGTAAAGGTCCAGGGCACGGCTACACCTTC,CASKGPGHGYTF,.,TRBJ1-2,.,TRBV19